The clone carrying this T cell receptor beta chain has at least ten counts. The authors amplified TCR beta CDR3 regions from RNA transcripts. The authors performed first-round RT-PCR with HTBI primers and then a second-round multiplex PCR. TCRdb analysed the multiplex PCR reads with MiXCR anew, one entry per CDR3 protein. This repertoire shows hundreds of thousands of distinct CDR3 sequences, about 20% found once; its top ten account for roughly 7.4%. The data were taken from a study of Graves' ophthalmopathy and Graves' hyperthyroidism. This CDR3 region has 15 residues. Per the germline V gene, CDR1 is DFQATT and CDR2 is SNEGSKA (reference sequence). V lost 1 base, J lost 0 bases, and 10 bases lay in between.

The sequence was obtained from a woman in her late teens or twenties with stable Graves' hyperthyroidism. Some clones in this sample may be carry-over from other donors' samples. The chain employs TRBV20-1 and TRBJ1-5; weak D call: TRBD1 (6 bases). The sequencing sample was made of peripheral blood. CDR3 DNA: TGCAGTGCTAGAGCGTGGACAGTTAGCAATCAGCCCCAGCATTTT. As protein: CSARAWTVSNQPQHF.